This T cell receptor beta chain originates from a study of blood T cells in healthy people across ages. The second PCR ran roughly 6 to 11 cycles with a sample-barcoded 5' primer and J-beta primers. TCRdb re-analysed the 5' RACE reads in MiXCR, keeping a single row per CDR3 protein. The sample yields around 970,000 distinct CDR3 sequences, 45% to 60% seen once. This clonotype was detected a few times. This CDR3 has 17 amino acids. Germline V gene data show CDR1 as LGHNA and CDR2 as YSLEER. V shed 3 bases, J shed 1 base, and the junction held 10 bases outside the gene matches. The specimen sequenced was blood. The rearrangement uses TRBV4-3 and TRBJ2-5, with 8 bases matching TRBD2. The sequence was collected from a woman aged 60-70 years in good health. The CDR3 region has the DNA TGCGCCAGCAGCCAGACGCCCGCGGGAGGCCTCCAAGAGACCCAGTACTTC. Protein sequence: CASSQTPAGGLQETQYF.